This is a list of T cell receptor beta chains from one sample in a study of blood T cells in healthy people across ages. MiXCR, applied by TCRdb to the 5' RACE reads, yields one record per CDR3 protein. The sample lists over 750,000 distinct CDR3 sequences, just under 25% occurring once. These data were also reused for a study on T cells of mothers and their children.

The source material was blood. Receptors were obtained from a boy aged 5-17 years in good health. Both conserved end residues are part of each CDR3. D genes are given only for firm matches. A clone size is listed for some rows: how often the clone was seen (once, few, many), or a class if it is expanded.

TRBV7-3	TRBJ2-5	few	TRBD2	CASSLTAGFNPETQYF	TGTGCCAGCAGCTTAACAGCGGGATTTAACCCAGAGACCCAGTACTTC
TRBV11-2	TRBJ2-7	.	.	CASSPGGGVEQYF	TGTGCCAGCAGCCCCGGGGGCGGAGTTGAGCAGTACTTC
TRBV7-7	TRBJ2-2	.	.	CASSLELGTGELFF	TGTGCTAGCAGCTTAGAGCTGGGTACCGGGGAGCTGTTTTTT
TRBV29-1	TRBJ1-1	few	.	CSVARRMNTEAFF	TGCAGCGTCGCCCGGAGGATGAACACTGAGGCTTTCTTT
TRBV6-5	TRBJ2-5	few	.	CASSYPGAETQYF	TGTGCCAGCAGTTACCCCGGGGCGGAGACCCAGTACTTC
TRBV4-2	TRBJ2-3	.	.	CASSQESVTDTQYF	TGTGCCAGCAGCCAAGAATCCGTCACAGATACGCAGTATTTT
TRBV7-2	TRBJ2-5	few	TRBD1	CARTYRGEETQYF	TGTGCCAGGACTTACAGGGGCGAAGAGACCCAGTACTTC
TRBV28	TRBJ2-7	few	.	CASSLTGVLSYEQYF	TGTGCCAGCAGTTTAACGGGGGTACTCTCCTACGAGCAGTACTTC
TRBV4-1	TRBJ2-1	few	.	CASSQGLRMPYNEQFF	TGCGCCAGCAGCCAAGGGCTGCGAATGCCCTACAATGAGCAGTTCTTC
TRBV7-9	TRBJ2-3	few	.	CASSSIGDTQYF	TGTGCCAGCAGCTCAATAGGGGATACGCAGTATTTT
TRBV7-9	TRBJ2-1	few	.	CASSLEWDHAYNEQFF	TGTGCCAGCAGCTTAGAGTGGGACCACGCCTACAATGAGCAGTTCTTC
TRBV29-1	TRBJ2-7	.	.	CSVRTVLVDEQYF	TGCAGCGTACGGACAGTGCTAGTAGACGAGCAGTACTTC
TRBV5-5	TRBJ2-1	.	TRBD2	CASSWDGRDHEQFF	TGTGCCAGCAGCTGGGACGGGAGGGACCATGAGCAGTTCTTC
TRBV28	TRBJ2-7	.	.	CASSFNDRIYEQYF	TGTGCCAGCAGTTTTAACGACAGGATATACGAGCAGTACTTC
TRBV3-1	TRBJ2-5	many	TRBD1	CASSQDRVETQYF	TGTGCCAGCAGCCAGGACAGGGTGGAGACCCAGTACTTC
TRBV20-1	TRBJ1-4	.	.	CSASWRNNEKLFF	TGCAGTGCTAGCTGGAGGAATAATGAAAAACTGTTTTTT
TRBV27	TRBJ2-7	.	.	CASSLVGERCEQYF	TGTGCCAGCAGTTTAGTGGGGGAGAGGTGCGAGCAGTACTTC
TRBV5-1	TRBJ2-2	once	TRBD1	CASSWTGLNTGELFF	TGCGCCAGCAGCTGGACAGGTCTGAACACCGGGGAGCTGTTTTTT
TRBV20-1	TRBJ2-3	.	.	CSASLGGSTDTQYF	TGCAGTGCTAGCTTGGGAGGAAGCACAGATACGCAGTATTTT
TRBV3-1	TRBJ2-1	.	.	CASSHIRYEQFF	TGTGCCAGCAGTCATATCCGTTATGAGCAGTTCTTC
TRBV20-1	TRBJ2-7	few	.	CSARRAQIYEQYF	TGCAGTGCTAGACGGGCACAGATATACGAGCAGTACTTC
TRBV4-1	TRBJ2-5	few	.	CASSQEGATHQETQYF	TGCGCCAGCAGCCAAGAGGGTGCCACCCACCAAGAGACCCAGTACTTC
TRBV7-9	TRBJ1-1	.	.	CASSLEGVGNTEAFF	TGTGCCAGCAGCTTAGAAGGGGTGGGGAACACTGAAGCTTTCTTT
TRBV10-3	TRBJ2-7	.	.	CAITTDTYEQYF	TGTGCCATCACGACGGACACCTACGAGCAGTACTTC
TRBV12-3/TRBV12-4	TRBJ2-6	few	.	CATVGGGGANVLTF	TGTGCCACCGTCGGAGGTGGTGGGGCCAACGTCCTGACTTTC
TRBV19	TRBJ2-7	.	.	CASSPSTGYEQYF	TGTGCCAGTAGCCCCTCGACGGGATACGAGCAGTACTTC
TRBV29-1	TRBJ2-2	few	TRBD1	CSVDYTGGNTGELFF	TGCAGCGTTGATTACACAGGGGGCAACACCGGGGAGCTGTTTTTT
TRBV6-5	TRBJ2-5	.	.	CASREGLAAGTQYF	TGTGCCAGCAGGGAGGGACTCGCGGCGGGGACCCAGTACTTC
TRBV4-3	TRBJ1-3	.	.	CASSQDVRSGNTIYF	TGCGCCAGCAGCCAAGATGTCCGCTCTGGAAACACCATATATTTT
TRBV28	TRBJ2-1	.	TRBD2	CASSSEGLAGRGLYNEQFF	TGTGCCAGCAGTTCGGAGGGGCTAGCGGGGAGGGGGCTTTACAATGAGCAGTTCTTC
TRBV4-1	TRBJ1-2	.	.	CASSRSPGLRDNYGYTF	TGCGCCAGCAGCCGATCTCCGGGGCTCCGCGACAACTATGGCTACACCTTC
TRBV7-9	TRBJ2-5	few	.	CASSLILAETQYF	TGTGCCAGCAGCTTAATCCTAGCGGAGACCCAGTACTTC
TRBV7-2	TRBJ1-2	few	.	CASSQRGLGYTF	TGTGCCAGCAGTCAAAGAGGGTTAGGCTACACCTTC
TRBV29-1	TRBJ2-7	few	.	CSVSIPGRGSYEQYF	TGCAGCGTTAGTATACCGGGACGGGGCTCCTACGAGCAGTACTTC
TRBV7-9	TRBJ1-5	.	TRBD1	CASSLGQMTGTGLDQPQHF	TGTGCCAGCAGCTTAGGTCAGATGACCGGGACAGGGTTGGATCAGCCCCAGCATTTT
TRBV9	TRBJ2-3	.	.	CASSVDGATDTQYF	TGTGCCAGCAGCGTAGACGGTGCCACAGATACGCAGTATTTT
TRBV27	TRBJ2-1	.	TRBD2	CASSLWTSGGLYNEHFF	TGTGCCAGCAGTTTATGGACTAGCGGGGGATTATACAATGAGCATTTCTTC
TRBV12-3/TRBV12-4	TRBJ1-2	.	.	CASSFRVFGGYTF	TGTGCCAGCAGTTTCCGAGTGTTCGGGGGCTACACCTTC
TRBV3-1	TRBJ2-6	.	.	CASSQELGRDVSGANVLTF	TGTGCCAGCAGCCAAGAACTAGGCAGGGATGTCTCTGGGGCCAACGTCCTGACTTTC
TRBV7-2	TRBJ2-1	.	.	CASSSSYSPNEQFF	TGTGCCAGCAGCTCCTCCTACAGCCCCAATGAGCAGTTCTTC
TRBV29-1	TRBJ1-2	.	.	CSVEAYGYTF	TGCAGCGTCGAAGCCTATGGCTACACCTTC
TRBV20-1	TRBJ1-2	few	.	CSARDQPADGYTF	TGCAGTGCTAGAGATCAACCAGCGGATGGCTACACCTTC
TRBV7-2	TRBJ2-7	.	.	CASSFAATYEQYF	TGTGCCAGCAGCTTCGCGGCAACCTACGAGCAGTACTTC
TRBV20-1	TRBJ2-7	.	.	CSARDLRGDLYEQYF	TGCAGTGCTAGAGATCTGAGGGGGGATTTGTACGAGCAGTACTTC
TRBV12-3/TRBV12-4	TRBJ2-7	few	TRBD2	CASSFSGSAYEQYF	TGTGCCAGCAGTTTTAGCGGGAGCGCCTACGAGCAGTACTTC
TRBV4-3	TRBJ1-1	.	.	CASSQDRAGANTEAFF	TGCGCCAGCAGCCAAGATAGGGCAGGGGCGAACACTGAAGCTTTCTTT
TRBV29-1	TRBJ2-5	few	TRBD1	CSVDRQGQPQETQYF	TGCAGCGTTGATAGACAGGGCCAACCACAAGAGACCCAGTACTTC
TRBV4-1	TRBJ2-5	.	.	CASSRTENQETQYF	TGCGCCAGCAGCCGGACAGAGAATCAAGAGACCCAGTACTTC
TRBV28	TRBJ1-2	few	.	CASSFRAGYTF	TGTGCCAGCAGTTTCAGGGCTGGCTACACCTTC
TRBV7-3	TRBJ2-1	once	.	CASSWQPSHEQFF	TGTGCCAGCAGCTGGCAGCCTTCCCATGAGCAGTTCTTC